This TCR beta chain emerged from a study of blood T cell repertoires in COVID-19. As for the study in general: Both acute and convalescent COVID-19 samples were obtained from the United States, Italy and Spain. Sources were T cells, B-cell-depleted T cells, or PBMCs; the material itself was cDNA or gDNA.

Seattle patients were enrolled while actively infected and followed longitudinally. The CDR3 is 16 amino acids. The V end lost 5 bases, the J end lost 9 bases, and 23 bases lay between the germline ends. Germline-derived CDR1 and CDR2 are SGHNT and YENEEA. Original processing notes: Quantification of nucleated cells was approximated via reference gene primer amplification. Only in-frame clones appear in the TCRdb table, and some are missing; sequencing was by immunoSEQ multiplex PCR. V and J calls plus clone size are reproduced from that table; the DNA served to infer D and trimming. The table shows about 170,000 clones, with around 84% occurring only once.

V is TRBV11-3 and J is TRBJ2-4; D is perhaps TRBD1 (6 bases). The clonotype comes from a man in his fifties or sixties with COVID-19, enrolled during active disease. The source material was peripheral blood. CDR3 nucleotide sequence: TGTGCCAGCAGCACCCGACAGGCCCAACCTCCAGGCATTCAGTACTTC. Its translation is CASSTRQAQPPGIQYF. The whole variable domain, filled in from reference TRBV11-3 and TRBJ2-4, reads EAGVVQSPRYKIIEKKQPVAFWCNPISGHNTLYWYLQNLGQGPELLIRYENEEAVDDSQLPKDRFSAERLKGVDSTLKIQPAELGDSAVYLCASSTRQAQPPGIQYFGAGTRLSVL.